This TCR beta chain was identified in a study of blood T cell repertoires in COVID-19. Study background: Acute and convalescent COVID-19 specimens originated in the United States, Italy and Spain.

After removal of 1 base from V and 7 bases from J, the junction contained 5 bases not matched to a gene. Germline V lookup: CDR1 LGHDT, CDR2 YNNKEL (reference sequence). The CDR3 runs to 15 residues. Categorization into cohorts depended on clinical history that participants reported. Recovery among Cohort 3 donors was established by two negative PCRs, clearance, or symptom resolution. Per the original methods: Amplification from reference gene primers served as the basis for estimated nucleated cell counts. Profiled with immunoSEQ multiplex PCR; TCRdb holds only in-frame clones, not every one. For V, J and clone size, that table is used; D and trimming come from the DNA. The sample carries a few hundred thousand clones, 84% recorded once.

The chain links TRBV3-1 (or the pseudogene TRBV3-2) to TRBJ2-3; 10 bases align to TRBD2. The sequenced material came from PBMCs or T cells enriched from blood (not recorded which). The receptor's source is a man aged 50 to 60 who had recovered from COVID-19. CDR3: CASSQASGRGYTQYF. CDR3 in DNA: TGTGCCAGCAGCCAAGCTAGCGGGAGAGGATATACGCAGTATTTT.